The clone carrying this TCR beta chain was recorded many times. As yet, its antigen is unknown. Germline lookup yields CDR1 SGHVS and CDR2 FNYEAQ. V lost 5 bases and J 4 bases, leaving 11 bases between the germline ends. CDR3 length: 13 amino acids. This specimen comes from a study of T cell repertoires in cytomegalovirus infection. Study as a whole: Public TCR beta signatures provided an indication of both CMV infection and a matching HLA type.

TCRdb used MiXCR to reprocess the reads, holding one entry per CDR3 protein. The sample carries approximately 990,000 distinct CDR3 sequences, 30% to 40% recorded once. This clonotype was sampled from a human donor in good health (CMV status not recorded). Some clones in this sample may be carry-over from other donors' samples. This specimen was cultured CD8+ T cells from PBMCs, taken from culture after CMV antigen stimulation. V gene TRBV7-6 combines with J gene TRBJ1-1; tentative D call: TRBD1 (5 bases). The CDR3 region has the DNA TGTGCCAGCAGCGCTACGGGGGGCACTGAAGCTTTCTTT. Encoded protein: CASSATGGTEAFF.